The clone carrying this TCR beta chain was detected once. Germline V gene data show CDR1 as SGHDN and CDR2 as FVKESK. This CDR3 spans 16 amino acids. Trimming removed 2 bases from V and 4 bases from J; junction bases left unmatched: 6. Using immunoSEQ multiplex PCR, the repertoire was profiled, and TCRdb retains in-frame clones only, with some absent. The sample has more than 400,000 clones, almost 97% seen once. This record comes from a study of shared clonotypes between healthy human individuals. Study summary: Three plates were used per donor for CD4 naive, three for CD4 memory, two for CD8 naive and one for CD8 memory.

Sequenced input: naive CD4+ T cells sorted from blood. Subset specified: CD45RA+ positively selected. The clonotype comes from a woman aged 25 to 39 in good health. The gene calls are TRBV14 and TRBJ2-7; 12 nucleotides align to TRBD2. The CDR3 protein is CASSQLTSGSIYEQYF. The CDR3, as DNA: TGTGCCAGCAGCCAATTGACTAGCGGGAGTATATACGAGCAGTACTTC.